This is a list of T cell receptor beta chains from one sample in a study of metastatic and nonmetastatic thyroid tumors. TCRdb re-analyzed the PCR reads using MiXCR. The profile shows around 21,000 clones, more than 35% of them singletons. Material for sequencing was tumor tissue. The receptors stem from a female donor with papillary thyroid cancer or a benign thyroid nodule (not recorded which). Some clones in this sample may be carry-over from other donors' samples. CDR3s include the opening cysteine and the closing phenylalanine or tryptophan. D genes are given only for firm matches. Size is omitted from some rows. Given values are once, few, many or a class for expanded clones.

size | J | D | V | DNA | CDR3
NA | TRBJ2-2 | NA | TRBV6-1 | TGTGCCAGCAGTCCTACAGCCGGGGAGCTGTTTTTT | CASSPTAGELFF
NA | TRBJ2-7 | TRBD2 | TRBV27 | TGTGCCAGCAGTTTAAGGTCTAGCGGGGGGTTAAACGAGCAGTACTTC | CASSLRSSGGLNEQYF
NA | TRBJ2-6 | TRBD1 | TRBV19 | TGTGCCAGTAGTATGACAGGGGGATCTGGGGCCAACGTCCTGACTTTC | CASSMTGGSGANVLTF
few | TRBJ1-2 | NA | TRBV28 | TGTGCCAGCAGTTTATCCCCCCTACGGAGGAGGACCACCTTC | CASSLSPLRRRTTF
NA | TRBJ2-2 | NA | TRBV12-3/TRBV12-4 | TGTGCCAGCAGCTTAGTCACCGGGGAGCTGTTTTTT | CASSLVTGELFF
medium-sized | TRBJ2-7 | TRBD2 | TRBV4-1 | TGCGCCAGCAGCCCGGACGAGACCGCTAGCGGAAGGGATGCGCAGTACTTC | CASSPDETASGRDAQYF
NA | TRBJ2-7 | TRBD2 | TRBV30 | TGTGCCTGGAGTGTACAGCGGGGATCCGAGCAGTACTTC | CAWSVQRGSEQYF
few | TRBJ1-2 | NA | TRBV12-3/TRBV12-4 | TGTGCCAGCAGCCTTTTCGGGGGCGGAGGCTACACCTTC | CASSLFGGGGYTF
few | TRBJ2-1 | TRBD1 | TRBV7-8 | TGTGCCAGCAGCGTAGGGAGGACAGGGGGCCTATACAATGAGCAGTTCTTC | CASSVGRTGGLYNEQFF
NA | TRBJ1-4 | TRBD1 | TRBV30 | TGTGCCTGGGCCCGGCAGGGGGCAGAAGAAAAACTGTTTTTT | CAWARQGAEEKLFF
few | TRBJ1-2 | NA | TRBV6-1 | TGTGCCAGCAGTGAAGCAGTCACCCATGGGGCAGGCCCCTATGGCTACACCTTC | CASSEAVTHGAGPYGYTF
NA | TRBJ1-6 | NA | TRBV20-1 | TGCAGTGCTAGAGGGGGGGGCAGCGTGAGCTCCTATAATTCACCCCTCCACTTT | CSARGGGSVSSYNSPLHF
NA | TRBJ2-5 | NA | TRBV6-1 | TGTGCCAGCAGGAGGGTTACTCTAGGAGAGACCCAGTACTTC | CASRRVTLGETQYF
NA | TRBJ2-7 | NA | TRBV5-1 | TGCGCCAGCAGCCCGAGGGTCGGGGGCCTAGCCTACGAGCAGTACTTC | CASSPRVGGLAYEQYF
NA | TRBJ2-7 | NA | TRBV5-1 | TGCGCCAGCAGCTTGTCGGGAGCCTACGAGCAGTACTTC | CASSLSGAYEQYF
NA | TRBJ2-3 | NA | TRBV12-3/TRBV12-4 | TGTGCCAGCAGTTTAGAGCGGACAATTTCCACAGATACGCAGTATTTT | CASSLERTISTDTQYF
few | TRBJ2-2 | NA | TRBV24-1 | TGTGCCACCAGTGATTTGCCCGGGGAGCTGTTTTTT | CATSDLPGELFF
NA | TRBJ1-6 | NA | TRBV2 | TGTGCCACTAGCCGGGACGCGGCCTCACCCCTCCACTTT | CATSRDAASPLHF
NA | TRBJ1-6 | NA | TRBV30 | TGTGCCTGGAGTGTTAACCGAGATAATTCACCCCTCCACTTT | CAWSVNRDNSPLHF
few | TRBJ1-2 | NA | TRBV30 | TGTGCCTGGAGTGTCCTCAATTATGGCTACACCTTC | CAWSVLNYGYTF
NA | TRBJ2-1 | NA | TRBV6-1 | TGTGCCAGCAGTCGGGACCAGACTAATGAGCAGTTCTTC | CASSRDQTNEQFF
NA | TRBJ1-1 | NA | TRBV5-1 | TGCGCCAGCAGCTTTGGGTGGGAGGACACTGAAGCTTTCTTT | CASSFGWEDTEAFF
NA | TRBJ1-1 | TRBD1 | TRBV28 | TGTGCCAGCAGTCCCCGACAGGGGGGGAACACTGAAGCTTTCTTT | CASSPRQGGNTEAFF
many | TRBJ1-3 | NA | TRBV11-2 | TGTGCCAGCAGCGAGGACGGGAACTCTGGAAACACCATATATTTT | CASSEDGNSGNTIYF